What follows are 8 T cell receptor beta chains derived from one specimen sequenced in a study of T-cell memory formation after mild COVID-19. TCRdb itself ran the 5' RACE reads through MiXCR, one entry per CDR3 protein. The sample carries about 110,000 distinct CDR3 sequences, 18% recorded once. Sequencing used PBMCs or a T cell subset sorted from them (not recorded which). The receptors stem from a man aged 18 to 30 who had mild COVID-19 (a few samples of this study predate the infection). Cell type and time point are not known.

CDR3 bases: TGTGCCAGCAGTCAGAATCGGAACTATGGCTACACCTTC. This sequence encodes CASSQNRNYGYTF. This chain joins TRBV6-6 and TRBJ1-2; D is unclear. The CDR3 runs 13 residues. Germline V gene lookup returns CDR1 MNHNY and CDR2 SVGAGI (reference sequence). V dropped 5 bases and J dropped 2 bases, with 9 bases sitting between them.

The chain joins TRBV20-1 to TRBJ2-5; D call uncertain. Germline V gene lookup returns CDR1 DFQATT and CDR2 SNEGSKA (reference sequence). This CDR3 has 10 amino acids. V lost 5 bases and J lost 5, with 6 bases in between. In nucleotides, the CDR3 is TGCAGTGCTCCCCGCGAGACCCAGTACTTC. Translated: CSAPRETQYF.

This clonotype appeared many times. This chain joins TRBV6-5 and TRBJ2-3, with TRBD2 matching over 7 bases. The CDR3 loop spans 14 amino acids. Germline trimming cut 6 bases from V and 5 bases from J; bases unmatched to any gene: 8. Germline V lookup: CDR1 MNHEY, CDR2 SVGAGI. CDR3 DNA: TGTGCCAGCAGGTCCGAAGCGGGACGAGATACGCAGTATTTT. Its translation is CASRSEAGRDTQYF.

V and J are TRBV7-3 and TRBJ1-1, with D possibly being TRBD1 (6 bases). CDR3 size: 11 residues. V gave up 7 bases and J gave up 11 bases, with 14 bases separating them. Germline assignment: CDR1 SGHTA and CDR2 FQGTGA. CDR3 loop: CASKGGGVAFF. The CDR3 nucleotides are TGTGCCAGCAAGGGGGGTGGAGTGGCTTTCTTT. Full variable domain (outside the CDR3, taken from reference TRBV7-3 and TRBJ1-1): GAGVSQTPSNKVTEKGKYVELRCDPISGHTALYWYRQSLGQGPEFLIYFQGTGAADDSGLPNDRFFAVRPEGSVSTLKIQRTERGDSAVYLCASKGGGVAFFGQGTRLTVV.

This rearrangement joins TRBV12-3 or TRBV12-4 to TRBJ1-2; D call uncertain. This CDR3 region has 12 residues. Trimming removed 1 base from V and 4 bases from J, with 4 bases in between. The CDR3 DNA follows: TGTGCCAGCAGTTTAGAAACCTATGGCTACACCTTC. Encoded protein: CASSLETYGYTF.

The chain recombines TRBV6-5 with TRBJ1-1; TRBD1 matches at 7 bases. V lost 5 bases, J lost 4 bases, and 10 bases stayed unmatched. The CDR3 has 15 residues. Germline V gene sequence: CDR1 MNHEY, CDR2 SVGAGI. In DNA form, the CDR3 reads TGTGCCAGCAGTAGAGCGACAGGGACGAGCACTGAAGCTTTCTTT. Its protein product is CASSRATGTSTEAFF.

This clonotype was seen a handful of times. V is TRBV6-5 and J is TRBJ2-5; 7 nucleotides agree with TRBD1. This CDR3 region has 12 residues. Germline lookup yields CDR1 MNHEY and CDR2 SVGAGI. J lost 5 bases, V lost 5 bases, and 2 bases had no gene match. This chain's CDR3 is CASSNRGETQYF. CDR3 DNA sequence: TGTGCCAGCAGTAACAGGGGCGAGACCCAGTACTTC.

This chain's CDR3 is CASSLVYNSPLHF. The DNA for the CDR3 is TGTGCCAGCAGCTTGGTTTATAATTCACCCCTCCACTTT. This sequence joins TRBV7-2 and TRBJ1-6; D unresolved. Germline V gene lookup returns CDR1 SGHTA and CDR2 FQGNSA. The CDR3 loop spans 13 amino acids. Trimming shortened V by 3 bases and J by 4 bases, and 4 bases separated the two germline ends.